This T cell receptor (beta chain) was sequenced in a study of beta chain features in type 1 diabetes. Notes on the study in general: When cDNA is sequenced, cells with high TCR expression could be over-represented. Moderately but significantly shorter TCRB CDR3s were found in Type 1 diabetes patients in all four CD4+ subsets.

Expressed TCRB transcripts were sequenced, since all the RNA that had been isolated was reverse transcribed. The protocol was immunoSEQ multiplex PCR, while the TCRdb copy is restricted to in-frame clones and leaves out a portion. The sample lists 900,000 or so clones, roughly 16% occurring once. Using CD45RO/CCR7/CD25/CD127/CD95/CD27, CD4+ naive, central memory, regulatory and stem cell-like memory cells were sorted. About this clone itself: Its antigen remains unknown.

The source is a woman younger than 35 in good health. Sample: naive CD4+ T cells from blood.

The CDR3 nucleotides are TGTGCCAGCACCCAGGGGAGGTATAGCAATCAGCCCCAGCATTTT. Protein: CASTQGRYSNQPQHF. V gene TRBV18 combines with J gene TRBJ1-5; D might be TRBD1 (6 bases). Germline CDR1 is KGHSH and CDR2 is LQKENI. The ends were cut back, 8 bases at V and 0 bases at J, with 14 bases in the middle. This CDR3 region has 15 residues.